A selection of T cell receptor beta chains follows, all from one sample in a study of blood T cell repertoires in COVID-19. TCRdb's copy holds only in-frame clones and misses some; the assay was immunoSEQ multiplex PCR. The sample records 40,000 to 55,000 clones, roughly nine tenths being singletons. The specimen was peripheral blood. The receptors here all came from a human donor in a cohort sampled during active COVID-19. Both conserved end residues are part of each CDR3. D genes are given only for firm matches. The listing skips clone size in some rows; elsewhere it reads once, few, many or a size class.

J,size,V,D,DNA,CDR3
TRBJ1-2,-,TRBV5-1,TRBD1,TGCGCCAGCAGCCGCGGACAGGGCGAAGGCTACACCTTC,CASSRGQGEGYTF
TRBJ2-7,-,TRBV9,TRBD1,TGTGCCAGCAGCTCGCAGGGGGCCTACGAGCAGTACTTC,CASSSQGAYEQYF
TRBJ2-1,-,TRBV27,TRBD2,TGTGCCAGCAGTTTATCCGGGACTAGTCCCTTCAATGAGCAGTTCTTC,CASSLSGTSPFNEQFF
TRBJ2-5,once,TRBV2,TRBD1,TGTGCCAGCAGTTTGGGACAGGAGTTAGTAGAGACCCAGTACTTC,CASSLGQELVETQYF
TRBJ2-1,-,TRBV3-1/TRBV3-2,TRBD2,TGTGCCAGCAGCCCCTGGACTAGCGGGGGCGGAGACAATGAGCAGTTCTTC,CASSPWTSGGGDNEQFF
TRBJ2-2,-,TRBV24-1,TRBD2,TGTGCCACGGCTAGCGGGGGGGTAACCGGGGAGCTGTTTTTT,CATASGGVTGELFF
TRBJ2-3,-,TRBV28,TRBD2,TGTGCCAGCAGGAAAGGACTAGAGACGCAGTATTTT,CASRKGLETQYF
TRBJ2-5,-,TRBV12-5,TRBD1,TGTGCTAGTGGTTTGTCCTGGGGGACAGGGCGGCAAGAGACCCAGTACTTC,CASGLSWGTGRQETQYF
TRBJ1-2,-,TRBV11-2,-,TGTGCCAGCAGCGCCGGTGGGACAAAGAGGGAGGGCTACACCTTC,CASSAGGTKREGYTF
TRBJ2-3,-,TRBV10-3,TRBD1,TGTGCCATCAGTGAGCCCGGGGACAGGGGGACGGATACGCAGTATTTT,CAISEPGDRGTDTQYF
TRBJ1-5,-,TRBV7-9,TRBD1,TGTGCCAGCAGCCAGGGACAGGGGGCCGCAAATCAGCCCCAGCATTTT,CASSQGQGAANQPQHF
TRBJ2-6,-,TRBV6-2/TRBV6-3,-,TGTGCCAGCAGTTACCGGGGCTCTGGGGCCAACGTCCTGACTTTC,CASSYRGSGANVLTF
TRBJ1-1,-,TRBV18,-,TGTGCCAGCTCACCACCTCAGGGAATGAACACTGAAGCTTTCTTT,CASSPPQGMNTEAFF
TRBJ2-3,-,TRBV7-9,-,TGTGCCAGCAGCTTGACGGACACTAGCACAGATACGCAGTATTTT,CASSLTDTSTDTQYF
TRBJ2-5,-,TRBV5-4,TRBD2,TGTGCCAGCAGCTCCTTCGCGGGGGAAGAGACCCAGTACTTC,CASSSFAGEETQYF
TRBJ1-1,-,TRBV5-1,TRBD1,TGCGCCAGCAGCCCAGCGGGACAGGGGGCACTGGACACTGAAGCTTTCTTT,CASSPAGQGALDTEAFF
TRBJ2-3,-,TRBV19,TRBD1,TGTGCCAGTCAAGACAGGGGGTTTCCAGATACGCAGTATTTT,CASQDRGFPDTQYF
TRBJ1-1,-,TRBV6-4,-,TGTGCCAGCAGGCGGGAGGGGAGATTGAACACTGAAGCTTTCTTT,CASRREGRLNTEAFF
TRBJ2-7,few,TRBV19,-,TGTGCCAGTAGCATCGCGGGGCTAGCTCCCCTCGAGCAGTACTTC,CASSIAGLAPLEQYF
TRBJ1-2,-,TRBV3-1/TRBV3-2,TRBD1,TGTGCCAGCAGCCAAGTGGACAGGGGGATTAAAGGCTACACCTTC,CASSQVDRGIKGYTF
TRBJ2-3,-,TRBV3-1/TRBV3-2,TRBD1,TGTGCCAGCAGCCAAGTAGGACAGGGCTCCGCAGATACGCAGTATTTT,CASSQVGQGSADTQYF
TRBJ2-3,-,TRBV19,-,TGTGCCAGTAGTACCCTTAGCGGACTAAGCACAGATACGCAGTATTTT,CASSTLSGLSTDTQYF
TRBJ2-5,-,TRBV7-2,TRBD2,TGTGCCAGCAGCTTTGGCGGGAGGTCTCAAGAGACCCAGTACTTC,CASSFGGRSQETQYF
TRBJ1-1,-,TRBV27,-,TGTGCCAGCAGTTTCCGACAGATGCACACTGAAGCTTTCTTT,CASSFRQMHTEAFF
TRBJ1-1,-,TRBV5-6,TRBD1,TGTGCCAGCAGCTCTCGAGCCAACAGGGGACGAGGCACTGAAGCTTTCTTT,CASSSRANRGRGTEAFF
TRBJ2-1,once,TRBV10-2,TRBD2,TGCGCCAGCAGGGTGGGACTAGGTAGCAATGAGCAGTTCTTC,CASRVGLGSNEQFF
TRBJ1-2,-,TRBV11-2,-,TGTGCCAGCAGCTTAGACGGGACATCTGGTGGCTACACCTTC,CASSLDGTSGGYTF
TRBJ1-2,few,TRBV7-9,-,TGTGCCAGCAGCTCTCAGGTAGATGGCTACACCTTC,CASSSQVDGYTF
TRBJ1-5,-,TRBV27,-,TGTGCCAGCAGTGGGCCGGGGGGCAATCAGCCCCAGCATTTT,CASSGPGGNQPQHF
TRBJ2-1,-,TRBV18,TRBD2,TGTGCCAGCTCACCACCGGCTAGCGGGACCTACAATGAGCAGTTCTTC,CASSPPASGTYNEQFF
TRBJ2-3,-,TRBV3-1/TRBV3-2,-,TGTGCCAGCAGCCAAGGCAGGGTTCGGACAGATACGCAGTATTTT,CASSQGRVRTDTQYF
TRBJ2-4,-,TRBV21-1,-,TGTGCCAGCAGCAAAGTTCGTGGGACAGGGGCGGGAGAAAACATTCAGTACTTC,CASSKVRGTGAGENIQYF
TRBJ1-1,-,TRBV19,TRBD1,TGTGCCAGTACGCGGGACAGGGTTTTCACTGAAGCTTTCTTT,CASTRDRVFTEAFF
TRBJ2-5,once,TRBV19,TRBD1,TGTGCCAGTAGGGACAGGTTGGAGACCCAGTACTTC,CASRDRLETQYF
TRBJ1-4,-,TRBV14,-,TGTGCCAGCAGCCAACTCCATGAAAAACTGTTTTTT,CASSQLHEKLFF
TRBJ1-4,-,TRBV5-1,TRBD1,TGCGCCAGCAGCTCAGAACAGGGGTCTAATGAAAAACTGTTTTTT,CASSSEQGSNEKLFF
TRBJ2-5,-,TRBV6-2/TRBV6-3,TRBD1,TGTGCCAGCAGTTACTGGGGACAGGCCCAAGAGACCCAGTACTTC,CASSYWGQAQETQYF
TRBJ2-1,-,TRBV27,TRBD2,TGTGCCAGCAGCCGCAAACCGGGACTAGCGGGGAGTGAGCAGTTCTTC,CASSRKPGLAGSEQFF
TRBJ1-1,-,TRBV19,-,TGTGCCAGTAGTATGGGGGGGGGCACTGAAGCTTTCTTT,CASSMGGGTEAFF
TRBJ1-1,-,TRBV25-1,-,TGTGCCAGCAGACTACGATACGAAGCTTTCTTT,CASRLRYEAFF
TRBJ2-1,-,TRBV27,TRBD2,TGTGCCAGCAGTTTAGGGGTAGCGGGGGGATACAATGAGCAGTTCTTC,CASSLGVAGGYNEQFF
TRBJ2-2,-,TRBV29-1,TRBD2,TGCAGCGTGGGGGAACTAGCGGGAGGTCTGGGCGGGGAGCTGTTTTTT,CSVGELAGGLGGELFF
TRBJ1-2,-,TRBV10-3,-,TGTGCCATCAGTGAGACGGACCTCGGACAGCATGGCTATGGCTACACCTTC,CAISETDLGQHGYGYTF
TRBJ2-3,-,TRBV5-1,-,TGCGCCAGCAGCTTCAGGAGGGACGGCACAGATACGCAGTATTTT,CASSFRRDGTDTQYF
TRBJ1-1,-,TRBV3-1/TRBV3-2,TRBD1,TGTGCCAGCAGTCCCCGGACAGGGGGAATGGGCACTGAAGCTTTCTTT,CASSPRTGGMGTEAFF
TRBJ1-2,-,TRBV28,-,TGTGCCAGCAGCCAGAGGACGGGAAACTATGGCTACACCTTC,CASSQRTGNYGYTF
TRBJ2-1,-,TRBV4-1,TRBD2,TGCGCCAGCAGCCAAGCGTTGACTAGCGGGAGAAATGAGCAGTTCTTC,CASSQALTSGRNEQFF
TRBJ1-2,once,TRBV11-2,TRBD1,TGTGCCAGCGAGGGGGACAGGGGGGAAGGTGGCTACACCTTC,CASEGDRGEGGYTF
TRBJ1-1,-,TRBV5-8,-,TGTGCCAGCAGATTAAGACCGGGGGGGAACACTGAAGCTTTCTTT,CASRLRPGGNTEAFF
TRBJ2-3,-,TRBV11-2,TRBD2,TGTGCCAGCAGCCAAGCGGGGGGGCCCAAGGATACGCAGTATTTT,CASSQAGGPKDTQYF
TRBJ2-5,-,TRBV30,-,TGTGCCTGGAGGTCCGGGATTTTCCAGTACTTC,CAWRSGIFQYF
TRBJ2-1,-,TRBV5-1,-,TGCGCCAGCAGCTTGTATAGATACGGTACCAATGAGCAGTTCTTC,CASSLYRYGTNEQFF
TRBJ2-1,-,TRBV12-3/TRBV12-4,TRBD2,TGTGCCAGCAGAACCGGGGGGACGAAGCAGTTCTTC,CASRTGGTKQFF